This T cell receptor (beta chain) was recorded in a study of CD8+CD57+ T cells in acquired aplastic anemia. As for the study in general: Sorted CD4+ and CD8+ cells gave a mean 3.2 ug DNA, range 0.2 to 27.4 ug.

A remark on this clonotype: What it binds is unknown. Relative to the germline gene, one junction end is altered; a read error may explain this.

The CDR3 length is 15 residues. Per the germline V gene, CDR1 is GTSNPN and CDR2 is SVGIG (reference sequence). The sequenced patients had an expansion of CD8+CD57+ cells seen by flow cytometry. Severe acquired aplastic anemia was diagnosed in all patients. Points from the study as a whole: Patients and controls shared under 30 CD8+ CDR3 sequences, highly expressed in patients. Significant differences in CD8+ Simpson's diversity were not observed between patients and controls.

TCR beta VDJ and CDR3 were profiled, and genomic DNA was the template. TCRdb reprocessed the reads via MiXCR and lists one record per CDR3 protein. Altogether about 200,000 distinct CDR3 sequences are present, 60% to 80% being singletons, with the ten largest covering roughly three fifths. The sample comprised sorted CD4+, CD8+, or CD8+CD57+ T cells (not recorded which) from PBMCs. The chain couples TRBV30 to TRBJ1-2; the D is unclear. The TCR sequence derives from a human donor with aplastic anemia. The chain's CDR3 is CDWSSDVCSSDLYTF. The CDR3 coding sequence is TGTGACTGGAGTTCAGACGTGTGCTCTTCCGATCTCTACACCTTC.